These 13 T cell receptor beta chains were sequenced from one sample in a study of shared clonotypes between healthy human individuals. Produced via immunoSEQ multiplex PCR; TCRdb's table is partial and in-frame only. The sample contains approximately 2,000,000 clones, just under 95% of which appear only once. The sample comprised naive CD4+ T cells from PBMCs. Noted subset: CD45RA+ positively selected. The source of these receptors is a man between 18 and 29 years old in good health. Some clones in this sample may be carry-over from other donors' samples.

The V call is TRBV7-8, the J call TRBJ2-1; D is possibly TRBD1 (5 bases). The CDR3 contains 17 residues. CDR1 and CDR2 (germline): SGHVS, FQNEAQ. Trimming left V 7 bases short and J 1 base short, with 20 bases between. The CDR3 loop reads CASTLRYRTPSYNEQFF. CDR3 coding DNA: TGTGCCAGCACTCTGAGGTATAGGACACCTTCCTACAATGAGCAGTTCTTC.

This chain joins TRBV23-1 and TRBJ2-7, with 14 bases aligning to TRBD2. TRBV23-1 qualifies as an ORF whose function is uncertain. V trimming: 9 bases; J trimming: 5 bases; junction bases outside the gene matches: 9. The CDR3 has 15 residues. The DNA for the CDR3 is TGCGCCAGACGACTAGCGGGAGGGCTTGTTGACGAGCAGTACTTC. It codes for CARRLAGGLVDEQYF.

The V and J genes are TRBV7-2 and TRBJ1-2; tentatively, D is TRBD1 (5 bases). The V and J ends lost 4 bases and 2 bases respectively, with 11 bases between them. The CDR3 contains 14 residues. Germline lookup yields CDR1 SGHTA and CDR2 FQGNSA. The CDR3 protein is CASSSVRGNYGYTF. In DNA, the CDR3 is TGTGCCAGCAGCTCAGTACGGGGCAACTATGGCTACACCTTC.

About this clone itself: The same CDR3 arises from other DNA sequences in this sample as well. CDR3 residues: CASSLTGPYEQYF. CDR3 nucleotide sequence: TGCGCCAGCAGCTTGACGGGCCCATACGAGCAGTACTTC. The chain employs TRBV5-1 and TRBJ2-7; D gene ambiguous. CDR1 is SGHRS and CDR2 is YFSETQ in the germline V gene. CDR3 length equals 13 residues. The V and J ends lost 1 base and 4 bases respectively, with 9 bases between them. Looking up the rest from reference TRBV5-1 and TRBJ2-7 gives the full variable domain: KAGVTQTPRYLIKTRGQQVTLSCSPISGHRSVSWYQQTPGQGLQFLFEYFSETQRNKGNFPGRFSGRQFSNSRSEMNVSTLELGDSALYLCASSLTGPYEQYFGPGTRLTVT.

In its sample, this clone was seen once. The sample carries other DNA sequences with the same CDR3. This chain links TRBV28 with TRBJ2-7; possibly TRBD1 for D (6 bases). Germline values: CDR1 MDHEN, CDR2 SYDVKM. V gave up 4 bases and J gave up 2 bases, with 12 bases separating them. CDR3 length: 14 amino acids. CDR3 residues: CASSSPTGTYEQYF. In DNA form, the CDR3 reads TGTGCCAGCAGTTCCCCCACAGGGACCTACGAGCAGTACTTC.

The CDR3 DNA reads as TGCGCCAGCAGTGAGGCGGGAGGCTCCTACAATGAGCAGTTCTTC. It yields the protein CASSEAGGSYNEQFF. The chain couples TRBV5-1 to TRBJ2-1, with 8 bases that match TRBD2. From germline, CDR1 is SGHRS and CDR2 YFSETQ. This CDR3 comprises 15 residues. With 5 bases clipped from V and 0 bases from J, the junction kept 4 bases outside the gene matches.

This clone is a singleton in its sample. The rearrangement links TRBV5-1 to TRBJ2-7, with D perhaps given as TRBD1 or TRBD2 (5 bases each). Germline loops: CDR1 SGHRS, CDR2 YFSETQ. This CDR3 contains 13 residues. Between the trimmed V and J ends, which lost 7 bases and 0 bases, there was a span of 11 bases. The CDR3 region is CASAAGSSYEQYF. The CDR3, as DNA: TGCGCCAGCGCGGCAGGGAGCTCCTACGAGCAGTACTTC. The whole variable domain, remainder taken from reference TRBV5-1 and TRBJ2-7, is KAGVTQTPRYLIKTRGQQVTLSCSPISGHRSVSWYQQTPGQGLQFLFEYFSETQRNKGNFPGRFSGRQFSNSRSEMNVSTLELGDSALYLCASAAGSSYEQYFGPGTRLTVT.

V usage is TRBV7-2 and J usage is TRBJ2-5, with 13 bases matching TRBD2. This CDR3 has 17 amino acids. Germline assignment: CDR1 SGHTA and CDR2 FQGNSA. After removal of 4 bases from V and 4 bases from J, the junction contained 9 bases not matched to a gene. CDR3 residues: CASSSGWTSGSGETQYF. The CDR3 DNA sequence: TGTGCCAGCAGCTCTGGGTGGACTAGCGGGAGTGGAGAGACCCAGTACTTC.

Worth noting for this clone: Other DNA sequences in this specimen translate into the identical CDR3. This sequence joins TRBV7-3 and TRBJ1-2, with TRBD1 matching 7 bases. V dropped 2 bases and J dropped 3; count of bases not matched to a gene: 3. The length of the CDR3 is 14 residues. Germline CDR1 SGHTA, CDR2 FQGTGA. In DNA form, the CDR3 reads TGTGCCAGCAGCTTAGGAACAGGGGACTATGGCTACACCTTC. Its translation: CASSLGTGDYGYTF.

The rearrangement links TRBV4-2 to TRBJ2-3, with D possibly being TRBD1 (5 bases). The V end lost 1 base, the J end lost 6 bases, and 8 bases lay between the germline ends. The CDR3 extends over 13 amino acids. Germline CDR1 LGHNA, CDR2 YNFKEQ. The CDR3 region is CASSQGQTDTQYF. In DNA form, the CDR3 reads TGTGCCAGCAGCCAAGGACAGACTGATACGCAGTATTTT.

The chain has TRBV15 and TRBJ1-1; unclear D gene. Germline CDR1 is LNHNV and CDR2 is YYDKDF (reference sequence). The V and J ends lost 4 bases and 4 bases respectively, with 10 bases between them. This CDR3 is built from 13 residues. CDR3 in amino acids: CATSILKGTEAFF. In DNA form, the CDR3 reads TGTGCCACCAGCATACTTAAGGGCACTGAAGCTTTCTTT.

This chain connects TRBV7-9 to TRBJ1-3; tentative D call: TRBD1 (5 bases). With 3 bases removed from V and 3 bases from J, the gap between germline ends came to 9 bases. Germline V gene sequence: CDR1 SEHNR, CDR2 FQNEAQ (reference sequence). This CDR3 region has 14 residues. In DNA form, the CDR3 reads TGTGCCAGCAGCTTCGGGGCGAATGGAAACACCATATATTTT. This gives the protein CASSFGANGNTIYF.

The chain has TRBV19 and TRBJ2-7; 7 bases are a match to TRBD2. The CDR3 has 15 amino acids. Looked up from germline, CDR1 is LNHDA and CDR2 is SQIVND (reference sequence). V was pared by 3 bases and J by 0 bases, with 5 bases of the junction left unmatched. DNA of the CDR3: TGTGCCAGTAGTATGGGAGGGGAAGACTCCTACGAGCAGTACTTC. Protein product: CASSMGGEDSYEQYF. The variable domain in full, completed from reference TRBV19 and TRBJ2-7, reads DGGITQSPKYLFRKEGQNVTLSCEQNLNHDAMYWYRQDPGQGLRLIYYSQIVNDFQKGDIAEGYSVSREKKESFPLTVTSAQKNPTAFYLCASSMGGEDSYEQYFGPGTRLTVT.